This TCR beta chain was identified during a study of tumor-infiltrating lymphocytes in oesophageal squamous cell carcinoma. This clonotype was observed a handful of times. The conserved closing phenylalanine or tryptophan is absent in this CDR3, likely reflecting a read error. No DNA is shown, since the ends of the CDR3 on it are uncertain; the CDR3 is the one TCRdb lists. MiXCR, run by TCRdb on the PCR reads, gives a single entry per CDR3 protein. The sample has under 20,000 distinct CDR3 sequences, 40% to 55% seen once. The CDR3 spans 16 amino acids, including both terminal residues. Germline assignment: CDR1 MNHNY and CDR2 SVGAGI (reference sequence).

This chain uses TRBV6-6 with TRBJ2-7; the table calls TRBD1, which could not be checked here. The sequenced sample was esophageal tumor tissue. The clonotype comes from a male donor with esophageal squamous cell carcinoma. CDR3 loop: CASTRRGVNYGYTFGS.